These 16 T cell receptor beta chains share one sample of origin, sequenced in a study of Ad26.COV2.S vaccination and SARS-CoV-2 variants. Treatment meaning: about 20 received Ad26.COV2.S at low or high dose, single or two shots; 5 received placebo; per-sample allocation not given. Sampling took place 63 days after the first vaccine or placebo injection. Data came from immunoSEQ multiplex PCR; TCRdb stores just in-frame clones and leaves some out. The sample carries 500,000 or so clones, roughly nine tenths recorded once. Sequencing used peripheral blood, obtained in a trial of Ad26.COV2.S vaccine versus placebo. The receptors come from a person between 18 and 59 years old who received the Ad26.COV2.S COVID-19 vaccine or a placebo.

The chain is built from TRBV10-3 and TRBJ1-3; D not resolved. The V end was cut by 6 bases, the J end by 0 bases, with 3 bases between. The V gene's germline CDR1 is ENHRY and CDR2 SYGVKD. This CDR3 region has 12 residues. The CDR3 DNA reads TGTGCCATCAGAACCTCTGGAAACACCATATATTTT. Protein: CAIRTSGNTIYF.

CDR3 in DNA: TGTGCCAGCAGAGATCCCGACAGGGCGTCCTACGAGCAGTACTTC. Its translation is CASRDPDRASYEQYF. This chain connects TRBV28 to TRBJ2-7; 7 nucleotides align to TRBD1. CDR3 length: 15 residues. Unmatched junction bases numbered 9, after V lost 6 bases and J lost 1 base. Looked up from germline, CDR1 is MDHEN and CDR2 is SYDVKM.

The J gene is TRBJ1-2, the V gene TRBV14, with D possibly being TRBD1 (6 bases). V was cut by 4 bases and J by 3 bases, with 15 bases left in between. Germline loops: CDR1 SGHDN, CDR2 FVKESK. CDR3 length: 15 amino acids. CDR3 DNA: TGTGCCAGCAGCCCCCAGACAGGCGGGTACTATGGCTACACCTTC. It encodes CASSPQTGGYYGYTF.

The CDR3 loop is CASSDGQGYGYTF. CDR3 nucleotide sequence: TGTGCCAGCAGTGATGGGCAGGGTTATGGCTACACCTTC. The rearrangement joins TRBV2 to TRBJ1-2, with TRBD1 as a possible D gene (5 bases). The germline gives CDR1 SNHLY, CDR2 FYNNEI. V lost 3 bases and J 5 bases, leaving 10 bases between the germline ends. The CDR3 totals 13 residues.

This chain joins TRBV10-3 and TRBJ2-1, with 7 bases fitting TRBD2. The CDR3 is 15 amino acids. Germline trimming cut 10 bases from V and 1 base from J; bases unmatched to any gene: 10. The germline V gene encodes CDR1 ENHRY and CDR2 SYGVKD. The CDR3 reads CATRAVAGSYNEQFF. The CDR3 bases are TGTGCCACCCGTGCAGTAGCGGGTTCCTACAATGAGCAGTTCTTC.

This chain uses TRBV5-4 with TRBJ2-2; D may be TRBD2 (6 bases). Trimming took off 2 bases at V and 5 bases at J, with 13 bases between the two ends. CDR1 SGHNT and CDR2 YYREEE come from the germline V gene (reference sequence). This CDR3 comprises 15 residues. The CDR3 sequence is CASSFLHGGTGELFF. The CDR3, as DNA: TGTGCCAGCAGCTTTTTACACGGAGGGACCGGGGAGCTGTTTTTT. Based on the CDR3 plus reference TRBV5-4 and TRBJ2-2, the full variable domain is ETGVTQSPTHLIKTRGQQVTLRCSSQSGHNTVSWYQQALGQGPQFIFQYYREEENGRGNFPPRFSGLQFPNYSSELNVNALELDDSALYLCASSFLHGGTGELFFGEGSRLTVL.

This CDR3 is CAWSVNSGSNEQFF. The CDR3, as DNA: TGTGCCTGGAGTGTTAATAGCGGGAGCAATGAGCAGTTCTTC. The chain links TRBV30 to TRBJ2-1; TRBD2 aligns across 9 bases. J was trimmed by 6 bases and V by 0 bases; bases with no gene match: 3. The germline V gene encodes CDR1 GTSNPN and CDR2 SVGIG (reference sequence). The CDR3 sequence is 14 residues long.

This sequence joins TRBV28 and TRBJ1-5; D is perhaps TRBD1 (5 bases). CDR3 length equals 15 residues. Trimming shortened V by 4 bases and J by 0 bases, and 10 bases separated the two germline ends. Looked up from germline, CDR1 is MDHEN and CDR2 is SYDVKM. The CDR3: CASSSSGNSNQPQHF. In DNA form, the CDR3 reads TGTGCCAGCAGTTCGTCAGGGAATAGCAATCAGCCCCAGCATTTT.

V is TRBV11-2 and J is TRBJ2-5; D is undetermined. Deletions cut 0 bases from V and 5 bases from J, with 7 bases between. The CDR3 totals 13 residues. Per the germline V gene, CDR1 is SGHAT and CDR2 is FQNNGV. The CDR3 DNA sequence: TGTGCCAGCAGCTTAGATCCCTGGGAGACCCAGTACTTC. Its translation: CASSLDPWETQYF. The full variable domain, completed using reference TRBV11-2 and TRBJ2-5, is EAGVAQSPRYKIIEKRQSVAFWCNPISGHATLYWYQQILGQGPKLLIQFQNNGVVDDSQLPKDRFSAERLKGVDSTLKIQPAKLEDSAVYLCASSLDPWETQYFGPGTRLLVL.

The chain links TRBV7-2 to TRBJ1-2; 10 nucleotides line up with TRBD1. CDR3 length equals 16 residues. Looked up from germline, CDR1 is SGHTA and CDR2 is FQGNSA. Germline trimming cut 5 bases from V and 4 bases from J; bases unmatched to any gene: 10. Written as DNA, the CDR3 is TGTGCCAGCAGCGTTGACAGGGGGCCATCGGTCTATGGCTACACCTTC. Its translation is CASSVDRGPSVYGYTF.

The V call is TRBV9, the J call TRBJ2-5; D perhaps matches TRBD2 (6 bases). Germline V gene lookup returns CDR1 SGDLS and CDR2 YYNGEE. CDR3 size: 13 residues. With 4 bases removed from V and 2 bases from J, the gap between germline ends came to 9 bases. CDR3: CASSSGVQETQYF. The CDR3 nucleotides read TGTGCCAGCAGCTCGGGGGTACAAGAGACCCAGTACTTC. The full variable domain, with the rest looked up from reference TRBV9 and TRBJ2-5, is DSGVTQTPKHLITATGQRVTLRCSPRSGDLSVYWYQQSLDQGLQFLIQYYNGEERAKGNILERFSAQQFPDLHSELNLSSLELGDSALYFCASSSGVQETQYFGPGTRLLVL.

The V gene is TRBV28, the J gene TRBJ2-2; 9 bases match TRBD1. This CDR3 spans 14 amino acids. Trimming at V came to 7 bases and at J to 3 bases, leaving 3 bases not matched to a gene. Germline CDR1 MDHEN, CDR2 SYDVKM. For the CDR3, the DNA is TGTGCCAGCATCCGGGACAGGGACACCGGGGAGCTGTTTTTT. Its translation is CASIRDRDTGELFF.

J is TRBJ1-3 and V is TRBV18; perhaps TRBD1 as D (5 bases). CDR3 length: 13 amino acids. Germline V gene data show CDR1 as KGHSH and CDR2 as LQKENI. Trimming pared 1 base from V and 8 bases from J, leaving 9 bases between. The CDR3 here is CASSPRDGDTIYF. The CDR3 DNA reads TGTGCCAGCTCACCACGGGACGGGGACACCATATATTTT.

The chain couples TRBV4-1 to TRBJ2-1; TRBD2 matches 8 bases. CDR1 and CDR2 from the germline V gene are MGHRA and YSYEKL. This CDR3 is 15 amino acids long. The ends lost 0 bases at V and 5 bases at J; junction bases unmatched: 3. The CDR3 DNA reads TGCGCCAGCAGCCAAGATCCAGCGGGAGACAATGAGCAGTTCTTC. This codes for CASSQDPAGDNEQFF.

This clone was recorded once. The rearrangement joins TRBV19 to TRBJ2-3; D not resolved. This CDR3 has 14 amino acids. Trimming pared 0 bases from V and 3 bases from J, leaving 7 bases between. Germline assignment: CDR1 LNHDA and CDR2 SQIVND (reference sequence). Here the CDR3 DNA reads TGTGCCAGTAGTATAGAAGGTCTGACAGATACGCAGTATTTT. Translating it yields CASSIEGLTDTQYF.

This chain links TRBV19 with TRBJ2-7; a possible D gene is TRBD1 (6 bases). V lost 5 bases and J lost 2, with 10 bases in between. Germline loops: CDR1 LNHDA, CDR2 SQIVND (reference sequence). This CDR3 is 13 amino acids long. The CDR3 coding sequence is TGTGCCAGTAGTTTACGGACAGCCTACGAGCAGTACTTC. Translation: CASSLRTAYEQYF.